This paragraph reports one TCR beta chain. Its target is not known. This sample stems from a study of cytomegalovirus exposure and HLA in healthy donors. Findings and limits, study-wide: A later analysis appeared to link common viral pathogens to several of the most significant clusters. About 90% or about 30% of the time was how often most TCR beta V segments were productive, according to an earlier analysis. Compared with the roughly 700-donor mean, an Asian-associated ancestry cluster reportedly had fewer N-insertions, according to a later analysis.

60 Vbeta and 13 Jbeta primers were used in PCR. Per the study methods: A later analysis tallied some 80 million unique TCR beta chains, around 9.9 million of them shared. Sequencing was performed with immunoSEQ multiplex PCR; in TCRdb, only in-frame clones are kept and a portion is missing. The V and J calls and clone size come from that table; D and trimming were worked out from the DNA. The table includes tens of thousands of clones, around 79% detected once. Between the trimmed V and J ends, which lost 1 base and 1 base, there was a span of 11 bases. The CDR3 contains 16 residues. CDR1 is SGHVS, CDR2 FQNEAQ, per germline.

Sequencing was performed on PBMCs. This sequence joins TRBV7-8 and TRBJ1-5; no definite D call. This TCR came from a woman in her forties in good health and CMV-seropositive. Here the CDR3 reads CASSLVAGFSNQPQHF. CDR3 bases: TGTGCCAGCAGCTTAGTGGCGGGCTTCAGCAATCAGCCCCAGCATTTT.